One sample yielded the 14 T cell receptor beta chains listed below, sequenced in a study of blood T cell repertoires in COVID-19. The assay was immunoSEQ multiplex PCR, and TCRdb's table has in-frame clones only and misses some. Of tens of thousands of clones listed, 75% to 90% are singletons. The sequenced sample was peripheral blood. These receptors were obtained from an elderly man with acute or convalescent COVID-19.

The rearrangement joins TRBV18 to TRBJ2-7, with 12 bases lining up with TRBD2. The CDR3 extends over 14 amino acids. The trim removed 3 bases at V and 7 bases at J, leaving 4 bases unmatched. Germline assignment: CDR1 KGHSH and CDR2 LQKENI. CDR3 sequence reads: CASSPDGLAGEQYF. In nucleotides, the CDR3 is TGTGCCAGCTCACCCGACGGACTAGCGGGGGAGCAGTACTTC.

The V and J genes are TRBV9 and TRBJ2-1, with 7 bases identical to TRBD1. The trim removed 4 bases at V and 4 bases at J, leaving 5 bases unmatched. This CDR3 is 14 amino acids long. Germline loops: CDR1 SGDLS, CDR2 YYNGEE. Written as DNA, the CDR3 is TGTGCCAGCAGCCCAGACAGGGCATACAATGAGCAGTTCTTC. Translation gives CASSPDRAYNEQFF.

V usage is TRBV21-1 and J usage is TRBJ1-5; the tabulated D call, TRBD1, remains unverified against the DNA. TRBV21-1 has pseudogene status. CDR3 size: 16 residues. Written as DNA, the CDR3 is TGTGCCAGCAGGGACAGGGGTCGTTCGGGCAATCAGCCCCAGCATTTT. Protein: CASRDRGRSGNQPQHF.

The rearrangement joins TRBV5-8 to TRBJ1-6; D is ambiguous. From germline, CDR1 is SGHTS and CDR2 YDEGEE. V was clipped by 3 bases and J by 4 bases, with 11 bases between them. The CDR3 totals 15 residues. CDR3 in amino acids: CASSYLTQYNSPLHF. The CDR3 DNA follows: TGTGCCAGCAGCTATTTAACACAGTATAATTCACCCCTCCACTTT. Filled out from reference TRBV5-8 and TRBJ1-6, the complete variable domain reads EAGVTQSPTHLIKTRGQQATLRCSPISGHTSVYWYQQALGLGLQFLLWYDEGEERNRGNFPPRFSGRQFPNYSSELNVNALELEDSALYLCASSYLTQYNSPLHFGNGTRLTVT.

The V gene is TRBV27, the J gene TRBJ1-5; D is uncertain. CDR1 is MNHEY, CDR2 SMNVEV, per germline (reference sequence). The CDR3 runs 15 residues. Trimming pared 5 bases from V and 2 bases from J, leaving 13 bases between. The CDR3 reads CASSPLSGGNQPQHF. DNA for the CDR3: TGTGCCAGCAGTCCCTTGTCGGGTGGCAATCAGCCCCAGCATTTT.

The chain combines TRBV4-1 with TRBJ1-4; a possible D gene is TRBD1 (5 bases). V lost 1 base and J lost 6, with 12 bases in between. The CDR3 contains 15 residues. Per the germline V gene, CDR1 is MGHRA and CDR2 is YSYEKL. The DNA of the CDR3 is TGCGCCAGCAGCCAAGGCGGGGGGGAGCATGAAAAACTGTTTTTT. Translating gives CASSQGGGEHEKLFF.

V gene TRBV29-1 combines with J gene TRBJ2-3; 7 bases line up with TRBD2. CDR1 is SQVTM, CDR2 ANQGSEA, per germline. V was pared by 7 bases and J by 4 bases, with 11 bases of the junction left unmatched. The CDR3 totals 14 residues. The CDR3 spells CSAKGLVGPDTQYF. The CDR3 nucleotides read TGCAGCGCTAAAGGACTAGTGGGTCCAGATACGCAGTATTTT.

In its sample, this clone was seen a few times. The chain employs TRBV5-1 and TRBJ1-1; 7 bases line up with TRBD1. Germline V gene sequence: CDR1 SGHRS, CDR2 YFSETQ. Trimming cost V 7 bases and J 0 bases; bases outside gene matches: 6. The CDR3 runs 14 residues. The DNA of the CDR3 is TGCGCCAGCGGAGCCGGGACAGTGAACACTGAAGCTTTCTTT. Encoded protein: CASGAGTVNTEAFF.

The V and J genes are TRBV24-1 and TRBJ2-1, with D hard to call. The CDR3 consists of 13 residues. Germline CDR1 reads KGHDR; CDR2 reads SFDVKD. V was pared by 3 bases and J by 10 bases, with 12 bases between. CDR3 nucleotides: TGTGCCACCAGTGATACACTACTACGGGAGCAGTTCTTC. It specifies CATSDTLLREQFF.

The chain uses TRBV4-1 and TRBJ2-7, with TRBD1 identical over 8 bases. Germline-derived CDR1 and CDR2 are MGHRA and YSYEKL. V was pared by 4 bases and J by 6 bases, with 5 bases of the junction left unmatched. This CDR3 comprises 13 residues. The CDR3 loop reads CASSLGQGGEQYF. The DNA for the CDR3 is TGCGCCAGCAGCCTAGGACAGGGAGGCGAGCAGTACTTC.

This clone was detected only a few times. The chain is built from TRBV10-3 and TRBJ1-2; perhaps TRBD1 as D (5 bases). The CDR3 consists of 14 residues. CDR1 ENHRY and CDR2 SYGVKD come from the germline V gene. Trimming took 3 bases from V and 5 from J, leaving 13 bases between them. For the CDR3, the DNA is TGTGCCATCAGTGAAGAACAGGACGAATATGGCTACACCTTC. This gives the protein CAISEEQDEYGYTF.

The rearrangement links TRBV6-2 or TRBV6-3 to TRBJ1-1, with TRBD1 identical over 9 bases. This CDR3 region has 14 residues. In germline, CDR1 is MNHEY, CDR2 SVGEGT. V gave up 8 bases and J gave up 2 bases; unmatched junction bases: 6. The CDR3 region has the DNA TGTGCCAGCCGCCCGACAGGGGGAAACACTGAAGCTTTCTTT. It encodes CASRPTGGNTEAFF.

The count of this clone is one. The CDR3 DNA reads as TGTGCCAGCAGCCTTCTTGGGACAGTGAACACTGAAGCTTTCTTT. Amino acids: CASSLLGTVNTEAFF. V and J are TRBV7-8 and TRBJ1-1; 7 positions agree with TRBD1. With V trimmed by 5 bases and J by 0 bases, 6 bases remained unmatched. Germline CDR1 and CDR2: SGHVS and FQNEAQ. The CDR3 is made up of 15 amino acids. Filled out from reference TRBV7-8 and TRBJ1-1, the complete variable domain reads GAGVSQSPRYKVAKRGQDVALRCDPISGHVSLFWYQQALGQGPEFLTYFQNEAQLDKSGLPSDRFFAERPEGSVSTLKIQRTQQEDSAVYLCASSLLGTVNTEAFFGQGTRLTVV.

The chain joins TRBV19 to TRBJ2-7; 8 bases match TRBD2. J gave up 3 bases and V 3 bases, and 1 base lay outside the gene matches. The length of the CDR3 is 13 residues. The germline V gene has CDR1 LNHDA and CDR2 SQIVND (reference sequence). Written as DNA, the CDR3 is TGTGCCAGTAGTATCGGGGGGGGCTACGAGCAGTACTTC. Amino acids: CASSIGGGYEQYF. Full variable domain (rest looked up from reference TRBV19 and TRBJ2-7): DGGITQSPKYLFRKEGQNVTLSCEQNLNHDAMYWYRQDPGQGLRLIYYSQIVNDFQKGDIAEGYSVSREKKESFPLTVTSAQKNPTAFYLCASSIGGGYEQYFGPGTRLTVT.